This entry features one T cell receptor (beta chain) sequence. No antigen is known for it. Libraries were prepared by immunoSEQ multiplex PCR; TCRdb keeps only in-frame clonotypes and omits some of them. Of around 78,000 clones in the sample, roughly 90% were seen once. The sample belongs to a study of a mutant IDH1 vaccine in newly diagnosed glioma. Study overall: Of treated patients, approximately 60% were men and about 38% women, averaging around 39 years.

Germline V lookup: CDR1 SNHLY, CDR2 FYNNEI. After removal of 6 bases from V and 6 bases from J, the junction contained 7 bases not matched to a gene. The CDR3 contains 15 residues. Study-level findings and limits: The authors found pseudoprogression apparently unrelated to changes in top peripheral T cell clonotypes.

As for time point: week 5, during vaccination. With topical imiquimod, each dose of the vaccine consisted of 300 ug of mutant IDH1 20-mer peptide. The clonotype comes from a woman in her fifties or sixties with glioma. The sample in question was PBMCs, obtained from a glioma patient whose treatment included an IDH1 peptide vaccine. The chain joins TRBV2 to TRBJ1-5, with 11 nucleotides matching TRBD1. The CDR3 spells CASSLGQGAVQPQHF. The CDR3, as DNA: TGTGCCAGCAGCCTCGGACAGGGGGCGGTTCAGCCCCAGCATTTT.